This entry lists 13 T cell receptor beta chains sequenced from one sample in a study of shared clonotypes between healthy human individuals. The data were produced by immunoSEQ multiplex PCR, yet TCRdb's version contains in-frame clones alone and is incomplete. The sample has about 1.9 million clones; around 93% are singletons. CD45RO-negative cells were positively selected for CCR7, leaving out terminally differentiated effector memory CD45RA+ cells. The sample taken for sequencing was naive CD8+ T cells from PBMCs. Receptors were obtained from a man aged 18 to 30 in good health. Some clones in this sample may be carry-over from other donors' samples.

The V and J genes are TRBV7-8 and TRBJ2-7, with D perhaps TRBD2 (6 bases). From germline, CDR1 is SGHVS and CDR2 FQNEAQ. Deletions cut 5 bases from V and 4 bases from J, with 12 bases between. This CDR3 comprises 13 residues. For the CDR3, the DNA is TGTGCCAGCAGCCCCAATGGGGGGTACGAGCAGTACTTC. As protein: CASSPNGGYEQYF.

The chain recombines TRBV19 with TRBJ1-1; D is ambiguous. From germline, CDR1 is LNHDA and CDR2 SQIVND (reference sequence). The CDR3 is made up of 12 amino acids. V lost 7 bases and J 2 bases, leaving 8 bases between the germline ends. As DNA, the CDR3 is TGTGCCAGTAAGGCCGTAAACACTGAAGCTTTCTTT. Protein sequence: CASKAVNTEAFF.

This chain connects TRBV4-2 to TRBJ2-3; 11 bases map to TRBD2. CDR1 is LGHNA and CDR2 is YNFKEQ in the germline V gene. This CDR3 has 17 amino acids. The V gene end was trimmed by 4 bases and the J gene end by 0 bases; junction bases not matched to a gene: 6. For the CDR3, the DNA is TGTGCCAGCAGCCCGGGACTAGCGGCTACTAGCACAGATACGCAGTATTTT. Its translation is CASSPGLAATSTDTQYF.

The chain recombines TRBV12-1 with TRBJ2-7. TRBV12-1 is labeled a pseudogene. The CDR3 totals 15 residues. The CDR3 loop reads CASSFELGDCYEQYF. The CDR3 DNA sequence: TGTGCCAGCAGCTTTGAATTGGGGGATTGCTACGAGCAGTACTTC.

The rearrangement links TRBV28 to TRBJ2-3; D might be TRBD2 (6 bases). CDR3 size: 16 residues. CDR1 is MDHEN and CDR2 is SYDVKM in the germline V gene. V was cut by 1 base and J by 0 bases, with 11 bases left in between. Written as DNA, the CDR3 is TGTGCCAGCAGTTTATTATGGGGGAGGAGCACAGATACGCAGTATTTT. This codes for CASSLLWGRSTDTQYF.

The V gene is TRBV15, the J gene TRBJ1-4; tentatively, D is TRBD1 (5 bases). Germline loops: CDR1 LNHNV, CDR2 YYDKDF (reference sequence). The V gene lost 1 base and the J gene lost 4 bases, with 13 bases spanning the gap. This CDR3 region has 16 residues. As DNA, the CDR3 is TGTGCCACCAGCAGAGCTCGAGACAGAATTAATGAAAAACTGTTTTTT. This encodes CATSRARDRINEKLFF.

The gene calls are TRBV30 and TRBJ2-7; 11 nucleotides line up with TRBD2. V was clipped by 1 base and J by 7 bases; unmatched bases: 9. Per the germline V gene, CDR1 is GTSNPN and CDR2 is SVGIG (reference sequence). The CDR3 contains 15 residues. The CDR3 nucleotides read TGTGCCTGGAGTGCTCTGACTAGCGGGATGCCGGAGCAGTACTTC. Translation: CAWSALTSGMPEQYF.

This clone appeared a single time. This chain uses TRBV7-9 with TRBJ1-2; D not certain. CDR1 is SEHNR and CDR2 is FQNEAQ in the germline V gene (reference sequence). This CDR3 region has 16 residues. The germline V and J ends were trimmed by 2 bases and 1 base, with 14 bases remaining between them. This CDR3 is CASSLKRVLFNYGYTF. The DNA of the CDR3 is TGTGCCAGCAGCTTAAAGAGAGTGCTTTTTAACTATGGCTACACCTTC.

This rearrangement joins TRBV13 to TRBJ2-2; no firm D call. Germline V CDR1 and CDR2: PRHDT, FYEKMQ (reference sequence). Trimming stripped 7 bases from V and 0 bases from J, with 15 bases between. This CDR3 has 16 amino acids. The CDR3 loop reads CASTTRKYANTGELFF. Written as DNA, the CDR3 is TGTGCCAGCACCACAAGGAAGTACGCGAACACCGGGGAGCTGTTTTTT.

The rearrangement uses TRBV10-2 and TRBJ2-7; D remains unclear. V lost 5 bases and J lost 5, with 7 bases in between. Germline assignment: CDR1 WSHSY and CDR2 SAAADI. This CDR3 has 11 amino acids. CDR3 region: CASSYIDEQYF. The CDR3 nucleotides are TGCGCCAGCAGTTATATTGACGAGCAGTACTTC.

This clone was detected once. Other DNA sequences within the sample encode an identical CDR3. The chain uses TRBV6-5 and TRBJ1-5, with D unresolved. CDR3 length: 13 residues. V gave up 2 bases and J gave up 7 bases, with 9 bases separating them. Looked up from germline, CDR1 is MNHEY and CDR2 is SVGAGI. CDR3 amino acids: CASSYSAVQPQHF. CDR3 in DNA: TGTGCCAGCAGTTACAGTGCGGTCCAGCCCCAGCATTTT.

A single count supports this clone. The chain couples TRBV4-3 to TRBJ2-7; TRBD1 might be the D (5 bases). Trimming took 1 base from V and 1 from J, leaving 11 bases between them. From germline, CDR1 is LGHNA and CDR2 YSLEER. There are 15 residues in the CDR3. For the CDR3, the DNA is TGCGCCAGCAGCCAAGGCATGCCAGGGTCCTACGAGCAGTACTTC. As protein: CASSQGMPGSYEQYF.

This clone was seen just once. The chain uses TRBV6-5 and TRBJ2-3, with 9 bases lining up with TRBD1. Germline loops: CDR1 MNHEY, CDR2 SVGAGI. The CDR3 sequence is 15 residues long. The trim removed 6 bases at V and 5 bases at J, leaving 9 bases unmatched. The CDR3 reads CASRIRDRAVDTQYF. CDR3 in DNA: TGTGCCAGCAGGATCCGGGACAGGGCAGTAGATACGCAGTATTTT.